The table lists the clone carrying this TCR beta chain with a count of one. The V end was cut by 6 bases, the J end by 0 bases, with 11 bases between. There are 15 residues in the CDR3. Per the germline V gene, CDR1 is MDHEN and CDR2 is SYDVKM. This record belongs to a study of blood T cell repertoires in COVID-19. Produced via immunoSEQ multiplex PCR; TCRdb's table is partial and in-frame only. Among over 250,000 clones, roughly 91% were seen once, and the ten largest hold 1.9%. The source of this sequence is a woman aged 55-69 years who had recovered from COVID-19. The chain has TRBV28 and TRBJ1-4; no definite D call. The sequenced material came from PBMCs or T cells enriched from blood (not recorded which). The CDR3 is CASSLEVATNEKLFF. The CDR3 coding sequence is TGTGCCAGCAGCCTGGAGGTAGCAACTAATGAAAAACTGTTTTTT.